This T cell receptor beta chain is drawn from a study of PD-L1 blockade in urothelial cancer. Background on the study: A median blood sample held about 140,000 T cells and tens of thousands of unique TCRs.

There are a few counts of this clone. What it binds is unknown. Whole-study findings and limits: Clonality of blood TCR below the median before treatment predicted better survival.

TCRdb's copy holds only in-frame clones and misses some; the assay was immunoSEQ multiplex PCR. This table has about 81,000 clones, around four fifths appearing once. Indicated time point: pretreatment peripheral blood. Patients' cancers were locally advanced or metastatic urothelial carcinomas. Samples were collected from each patient before treatment and during treatment. Each patient gave between 1 and 8 of them in total. This TCR was sampled from a man in his forties with urothelial cancer. The starting material was PBMCs, obtained around atezolizumab (anti-PD-L1) treatment.

The CDR3 nucleotides read TGTGCCAGCGCCGCGGGAATGAACACTGAAGCTTTCTTT. Its protein product is CASAAGMNTEAFF. The chain employs TRBV6-5 and TRBJ1-1; D is ambiguous. The CDR3 length is 13 residues. Germline V gene data show CDR1 as MNHEY and CDR2 as SVGAGI. Trimming pared 8 bases from V and 0 bases from J, leaving 10 bases between.